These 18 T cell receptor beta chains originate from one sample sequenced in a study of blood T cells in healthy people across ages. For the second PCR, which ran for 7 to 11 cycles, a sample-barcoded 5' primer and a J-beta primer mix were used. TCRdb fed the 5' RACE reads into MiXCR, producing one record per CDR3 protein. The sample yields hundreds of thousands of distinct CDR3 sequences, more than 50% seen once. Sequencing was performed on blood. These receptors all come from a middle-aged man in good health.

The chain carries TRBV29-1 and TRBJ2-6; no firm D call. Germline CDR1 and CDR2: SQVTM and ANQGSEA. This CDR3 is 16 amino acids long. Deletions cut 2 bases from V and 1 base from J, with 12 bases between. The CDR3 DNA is TGCAGCGTTGAATCGGTGGCCGGATCTGGGGCCAACGTCCTGACTTTC. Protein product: CSVESVAGSGANVLTF.

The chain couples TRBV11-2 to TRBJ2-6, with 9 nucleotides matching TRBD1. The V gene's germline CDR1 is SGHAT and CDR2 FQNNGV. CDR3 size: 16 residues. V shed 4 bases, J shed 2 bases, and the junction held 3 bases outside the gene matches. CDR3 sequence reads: CASSSGTGPGANVLTF. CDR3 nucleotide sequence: TGTGCCAGCAGCTCCGGGACAGGGCCTGGGGCCAACGTCCTGACTTTC. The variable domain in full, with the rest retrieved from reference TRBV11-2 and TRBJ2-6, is EAGVAQSPRYKIIEKRQSVAFWCNPISGHATLYWYQQILGQGPKLLIQFQNNGVVDDSQLPKDRFSAERLKGVDSTLKIQPAKLEDSAVYLCASSSGTGPGANVLTFGAGSRLTVL.

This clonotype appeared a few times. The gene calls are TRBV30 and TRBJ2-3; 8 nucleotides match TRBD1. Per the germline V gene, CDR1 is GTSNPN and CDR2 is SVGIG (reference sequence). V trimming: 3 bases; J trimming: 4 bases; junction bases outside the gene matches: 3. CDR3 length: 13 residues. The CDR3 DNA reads TGTGCCTGGAGGGCAGGGGGCTCAGATACGCAGTATTTT. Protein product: CAWRAGGSDTQYF.

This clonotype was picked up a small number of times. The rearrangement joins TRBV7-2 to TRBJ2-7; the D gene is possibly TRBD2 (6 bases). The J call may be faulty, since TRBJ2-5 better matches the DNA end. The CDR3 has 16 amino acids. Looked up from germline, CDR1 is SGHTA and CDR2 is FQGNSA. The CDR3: CASSLDSAGKQETQYF. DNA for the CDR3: TGTGCCAGCAGCTTAGATTCGGCGGGAAAACAAGAGACCCAGTACTTC.

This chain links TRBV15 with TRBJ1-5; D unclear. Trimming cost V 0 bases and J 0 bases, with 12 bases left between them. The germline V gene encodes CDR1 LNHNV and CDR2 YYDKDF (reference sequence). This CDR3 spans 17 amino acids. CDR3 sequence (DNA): TGTGCCACCAGCAGAGATCCCCGGGATCCTAGCAATCAGCCCCAGCATTTT. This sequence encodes CATSRDPRDPSNQPQHF. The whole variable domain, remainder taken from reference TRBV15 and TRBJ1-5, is DAMVIQNPRYQVTQFGKPVTLSCSQTLNHNVMYWYQQKSSQAPKLLFHYYDKDFNNEADTPDNFQSRRPNTSFCFLDIRSPGLGDTAMYLCATSRDPRDPSNQPQHFGDGTRLSIL.

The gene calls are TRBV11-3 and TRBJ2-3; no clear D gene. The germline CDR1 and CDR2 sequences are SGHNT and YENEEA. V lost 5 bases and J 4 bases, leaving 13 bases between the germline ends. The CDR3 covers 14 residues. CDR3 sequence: CASSRAELSDTQYF. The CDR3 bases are TGTGCCAGCAGCCGAGCTGAGTTATCAGATACGCAGTATTTT.

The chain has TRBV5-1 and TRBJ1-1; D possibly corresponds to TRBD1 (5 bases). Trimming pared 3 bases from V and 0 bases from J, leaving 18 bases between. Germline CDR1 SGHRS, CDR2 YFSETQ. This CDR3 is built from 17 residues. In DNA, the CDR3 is TGCGCCAGCAGCTGGTCCCGGGGCGCAATTTTGAACACTGAAGCTTTCTTT. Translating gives CASSWSRGAILNTEAFF. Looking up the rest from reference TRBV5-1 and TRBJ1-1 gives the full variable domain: KAGVTQTPRYLIKTRGQQVTLSCSPISGHRSVSWYQQTPGQGLQFLFEYFSETQRNKGNFPGRFSGRQFSNSRSEMNVSTLELGDSALYLCASSWSRGAILNTEAFFGQGTRLTVV.

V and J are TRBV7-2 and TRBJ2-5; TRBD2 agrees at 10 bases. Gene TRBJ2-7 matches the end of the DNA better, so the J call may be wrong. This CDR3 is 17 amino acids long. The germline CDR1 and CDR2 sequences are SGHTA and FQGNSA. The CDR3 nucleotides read TGTGCCAGCAGCTTACTCCCCGGACTAGCGGAGAGCTACGAGCAGTACTTC. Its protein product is CASSLLPGLAESYEQYF.

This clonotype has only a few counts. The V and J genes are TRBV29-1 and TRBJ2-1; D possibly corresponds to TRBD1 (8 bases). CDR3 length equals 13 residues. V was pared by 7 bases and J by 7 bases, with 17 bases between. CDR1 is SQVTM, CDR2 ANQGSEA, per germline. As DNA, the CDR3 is TGCAGCGCCGGGAGGACAGGGCCAAATGAGCAGTTCTTC. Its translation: CSAGRTGPNEQFF.

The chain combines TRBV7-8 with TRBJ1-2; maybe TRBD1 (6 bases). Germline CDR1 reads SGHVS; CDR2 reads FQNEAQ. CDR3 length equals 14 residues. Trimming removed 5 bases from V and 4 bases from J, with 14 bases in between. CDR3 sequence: CASSGRDTIYGYTF. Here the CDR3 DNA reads TGTGCCAGCAGCGGCCGGGACACGATCTATGGCTACACCTTC. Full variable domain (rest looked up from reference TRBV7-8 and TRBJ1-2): GAGVSQSPRYKVAKRGQDVALRCDPISGHVSLFWYQQALGQGPEFLTYFQNEAQLDKSGLPSDRFFAERPEGSVSTLKIQRTQQEDSAVYLCASSGRDTIYGYTFGSGTRLTVV.

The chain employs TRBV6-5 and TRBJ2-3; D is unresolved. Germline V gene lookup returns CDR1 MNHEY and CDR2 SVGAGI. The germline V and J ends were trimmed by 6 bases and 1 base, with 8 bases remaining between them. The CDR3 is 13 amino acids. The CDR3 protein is CASRLKGTDTQYF. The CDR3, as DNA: TGTGCCAGCAGGTTGAAGGGCACAGATACGCAGTATTTT.

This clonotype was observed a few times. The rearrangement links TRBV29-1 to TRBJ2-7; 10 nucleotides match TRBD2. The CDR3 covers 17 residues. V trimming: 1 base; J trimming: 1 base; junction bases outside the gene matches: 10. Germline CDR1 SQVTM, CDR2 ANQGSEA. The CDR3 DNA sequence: TGCAGCGTTGAAGGGGGTAACCTAGCGGGAGCATCCTACGAGCAGTACTTC. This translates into CSVEGGNLAGASYEQYF.

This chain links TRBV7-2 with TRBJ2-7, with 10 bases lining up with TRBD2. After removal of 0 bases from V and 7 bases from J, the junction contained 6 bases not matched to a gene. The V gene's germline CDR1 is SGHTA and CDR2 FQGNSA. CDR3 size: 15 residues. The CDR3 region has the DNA TGTGCCAGCAGCTTAGCCCTAGCGGGAGTGCGGGAGCAGTACTTC. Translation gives CASSLALAGVREQYF.

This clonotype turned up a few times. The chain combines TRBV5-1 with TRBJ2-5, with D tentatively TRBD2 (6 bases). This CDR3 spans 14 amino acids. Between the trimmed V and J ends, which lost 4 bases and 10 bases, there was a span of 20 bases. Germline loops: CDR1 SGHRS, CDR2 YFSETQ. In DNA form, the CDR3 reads TGCGCCAGCAGCGCGACGGGGGAAGTGGTCGTCCAGTACTTC. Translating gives CASSATGEVVVQYF.

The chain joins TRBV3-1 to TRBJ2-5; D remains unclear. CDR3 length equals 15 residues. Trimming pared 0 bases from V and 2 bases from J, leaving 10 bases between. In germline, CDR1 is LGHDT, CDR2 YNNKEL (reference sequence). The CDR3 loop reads CASSQDRSRQETQYF. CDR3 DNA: TGTGCCAGCAGCCAAGACCGCAGCCGGCAAGAGACCCAGTACTTC.

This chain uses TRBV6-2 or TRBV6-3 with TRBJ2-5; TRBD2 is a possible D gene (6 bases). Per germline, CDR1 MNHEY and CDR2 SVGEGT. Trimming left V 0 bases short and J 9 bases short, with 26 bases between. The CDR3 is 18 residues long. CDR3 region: CASSYSFIEGGVEGSQYF. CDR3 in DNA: TGTGCCAGCAGTTACTCGTTTATAGAAGGCGGGGTCGAAGGTTCCCAGTACTTC.

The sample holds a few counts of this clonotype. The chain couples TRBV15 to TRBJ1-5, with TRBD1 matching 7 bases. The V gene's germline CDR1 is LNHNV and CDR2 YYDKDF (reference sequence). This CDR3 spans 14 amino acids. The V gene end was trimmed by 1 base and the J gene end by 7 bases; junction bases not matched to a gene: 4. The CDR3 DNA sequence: TGTGCCACCAGCAGAGTCGACAGGGAACAGCCCCAGCATTTT. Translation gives CATSRVDREQPQHF.

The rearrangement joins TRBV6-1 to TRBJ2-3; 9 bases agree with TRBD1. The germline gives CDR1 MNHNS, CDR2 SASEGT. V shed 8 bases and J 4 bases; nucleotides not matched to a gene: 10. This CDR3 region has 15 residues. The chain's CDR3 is CASGWTGEGPDTQYF. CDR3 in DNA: TGTGCCAGCGGCTGGACAGGGGAAGGCCCAGATACGCAGTATTTT.